These 17 T cell receptor beta chains originate from one sample sequenced in a study of blood T cell repertoires in COVID-19. Profiled with immunoSEQ multiplex PCR; TCRdb holds only in-frame clones, not every one. The sample shows roughly 170,000 clones, about four fifths of them seen only once. The material sequenced was peripheral blood. Every receptor here comes from a middle-aged man who had recovered from COVID-19.

This chain links TRBV29-1 with TRBJ1-2; no clear D gene. CDR1 SQVTM and CDR2 ANQGSEA come from the germline V gene. This CDR3 is 13 amino acids long. Deletions cut 4 bases from V and 8 bases from J, with 17 bases between. DNA for the CDR3: TGCAGCGTTGGGCGGGCGGATGCTGGCGGCTACACCTTC. Encoded protein: CSVGRADAGGYTF.

The V and J genes are TRBV10-3 and TRBJ2-7, with TRBD2 identical over 9 bases. V lost 3 bases to trimming and J lost 0 bases; unmatched junction nucleotides: 9. In germline, CDR1 is ENHRY, CDR2 SYGVKD. This CDR3 region has 17 residues. The CDR3 sequence: CAISDEAGGPYSYEQYF. CDR3 DNA sequence: TGTGCCATCAGTGATGAGGCGGGGGGGCCCTACTCCTACGAGCAGTACTTC.

The chain joins TRBV28 to TRBJ2-5; possible D gene TRBD2, 5 bases. CDR3 length: 11 residues. Trimming shortened V by 2 bases and J by 9 bases, and 7 bases separated the two germline ends. CDR1 MDHEN and CDR2 SYDVKM come from the germline V gene. The CDR3 nucleotides read TGTGCCAGCAGTTTAAGAGGGCCCCAGTACTTC. Encoded protein: CASSLRGPQYF.

The CDR3 spells CASCRDTYNEQFF. The CDR3 DNA sequence: TGTGCCAGCTGCCGAGACACCTACAATGAGCAGTTCTTC. The chain links TRBV2 to TRBJ2-1; D gene ambiguous. The V end was cut by 8 bases, the J end by 2 bases, with 10 bases between. Germline V gene data show CDR1 as SNHLY and CDR2 as FYNNEI. This CDR3 has 13 residues.

V usage is TRBV11-3 and J usage is TRBJ2-5, with unresolved D. Germline assignment: CDR1 SGHNT and CDR2 YENEEA. The CDR3 contains 13 residues. V was shortened by 4 bases and J by 1 base, with 7 bases between the two germline ends. The CDR3 is CASSSYTQETQYF. DNA for the CDR3: TGTGCCAGCAGCTCCTATACCCAAGAGACCCAGTACTTC.

J is TRBJ1-4 and V is TRBV6-5; possibly TRBD1 for D (5 bases). Trimming shortened V by 5 bases and J by 7 bases, and 11 bases separated the two germline ends. The CDR3 runs to 13 residues. Germline V gene sequence: CDR1 MNHEY, CDR2 SVGAGI. The CDR3 nucleotides read TGTGCCAGCAGTCCCCGGAGGGGTGAAAAACTGTTTTTT. Translated: CASSPRRGEKLFF.

J is TRBJ2-7 and V is TRBV7-9, with 9 bases lining up with TRBD2. The ends lost 2 bases at V and 5 bases at J; junction bases unmatched: 4. The CDR3 has 14 residues. Germline values: CDR1 SEHNR, CDR2 FQNEAQ (reference sequence). The chain's CDR3 is CASSLRGRDHEQYF. The CDR3 DNA reads TGTGCCAGCAGCTTACGCGGGAGGGACCACGAGCAGTACTTC.

The V and J genes are TRBV11-2 and TRBJ2-1; 11 nucleotides align to TRBD2. CDR3 length equals 16 residues. Trimming at V came to 3 bases and at J to 4 bases, leaving 5 bases not matched to a gene. Germline V CDR1 and CDR2: SGHAT, FQNNGV. CDR3 DNA: TGTGCCAGCAGCTTGATAGCGGGAGGGACGTACAATGAGCAGTTCTTC. Translation: CASSLIAGGTYNEQFF.

The V and J genes are TRBV1 and TRBJ1-5; no DNA check was done on the table's D call, TRBD1. TRBV1 is termed a pseudogene. This CDR3 has 23 residues. The CDR3 sequence: CTSSQDGGTGSTTKAYSNQPQHF. CDR3 sequence (DNA): TGCACCAGCAGCCAAGATGGGGGGACAGGGTCGACGACGAAGGCTTATAGCAATCAGCCCCAGCATTTT.

This rearrangement joins TRBV5-1 to TRBJ2-5; a possible D gene is TRBD2 (5 bases). There are 14 residues in the CDR3. CDR1 is SGHRS and CDR2 is YFSETQ in the germline V gene. V shed 7 bases and J shed 0 bases, with 13 bases lying between them. The CDR3 DNA reads as TGCGCCAGCCACACCGGGGAGAACCAAGAGACCCAGTACTTC. Translation: CASHTGENQETQYF.

V is TRBV3-1 (or the pseudogene TRBV3-2) and J is TRBJ2-5; 7 nucleotides agree with TRBD2. CDR1 and CDR2 from the germline V gene are LGHDT and YNNKEL (reference sequence). Trimming cost V 2 bases and J 5 bases; bases outside gene matches: 8. This CDR3 contains 15 residues. CDR3 amino acids: CASSQRGGVWETQYF. The CDR3 nucleotides read TGTGCCAGCAGCCAACGCGGGGGTGTGTGGGAGACCCAGTACTTC.

The rearrangement joins TRBV7-2 to TRBJ2-2; D may be TRBD2 (5 bases). Germline V lookup: CDR1 SGHTA, CDR2 FQGNSA. CDR3 length equals 15 residues. The V end lost 2 bases, the J end lost 5 bases, and 12 bases lay between the germline ends. The CDR3 is CASSLSRTATGELFF. As DNA, the CDR3 is TGTGCCAGCAGCTTAAGTCGGACTGCTACCGGGGAGCTGTTTTTT.

This clone is a singleton in its sample. This sequence joins TRBV4-2 and TRBJ1-6; weak D call: TRBD1 (6 bases). Trimming took 4 bases from V and 7 from J, leaving 14 bases between them. The germline gives CDR1 LGHNA, CDR2 YNFKEQ. The CDR3 runs 15 residues. This CDR3 is CASSPRDMENSPLHF. The CDR3 region has the DNA TGTGCCAGCAGCCCCCGGGACATGGAGAATTCACCCCTCCACTTT.

The V and J genes are TRBV6-5 and TRBJ2-3, with 11 bases fitting TRBD1. V lost 7 bases and J lost 3; bases outside the gene matches: 6. Germline CDR1 and CDR2: MNHEY and SVGAGI. The length of the CDR3 is 15 residues. The CDR3 protein is CASMGTGGPTDTQYF. DNA of the CDR3: TGTGCCAGCATGGGGACAGGGGGTCCGACAGATACGCAGTATTTT.

The chain employs TRBV4-1 and TRBJ2-2, with TRBD1 identical over 8 bases. Trimming took 3 bases from V and 8 from J; bases not matched to a gene: 8. Germline CDR1 and CDR2: MGHRA and YSYEKL. The CDR3 runs 15 residues. CDR3 DNA sequence: TGCGCCAGCAGCCATCCGGACAGGGCGGGGGGGGAGCTGTTTTTT. Its translation is CASSHPDRAGGELFF.

The chain links TRBV14 to TRBJ2-1; 15 nucleotides align to TRBD2. The CDR3 runs to 17 residues. The trim removed 2 bases at V and 4 bases at J, leaving 3 bases unmatched. Germline V gives CDR1 SGHDN, CDR2 FVKESK. CDR3 sequence: CASSQPGLAGGYNEQFF. CDR3 in DNA: TGTGCCAGCAGCCAACCGGGACTAGCGGGGGGATACAATGAGCAGTTCTTC.

The chain combines TRBV10-3 with TRBJ1-3, with 8 bases matching TRBD1. This CDR3 is built from 17 residues. Germline V gives CDR1 ENHRY, CDR2 SYGVKD. The junction had 11 bases not matched to a gene; V was cut back by 4 bases and J by 3 bases. CDR3 in amino acids: CAISGNEQGVFGNTIYF. Written as DNA, the CDR3 is TGTGCCATCAGTGGTAATGAACAGGGGGTCTTTGGAAACACCATATATTTT.